This TCR beta chain comes out of a study of regulatory T cells in long-lasting Graves disease. Turning to the study itself: Antithyroid drugs had been taken by newly diagnosed Graves' patients for under 3 months. Study findings and constraints: TRBV28, TRBJ1-2 and TRBJ2-5 were favored in persistent disease.

Time point denoted: newly diagnosed GD, antithyroid drugs for less than 3 months. RNA isolated from PBMCs was used to make the TCR library. American Thyroid Association guidelines defined how Graves' disease was diagnosed. An endocrinology department in Xi'an, China, supplied the patients. Arm-PCR of CDR3 regions and iRepertoire HTBI primers were used to build TCR beta libraries. TCRdb reanalysed the multiplex PCR reads using MiXCR and keeps one entry per CDR3 protein. The repertoire holds roughly 420,000 distinct CDR3 sequences, 15% to 17% seen once, with about 20% in the top ten. In its sample, this clonotype was seen a few times. What it binds is unknown. The CDR3 loop spans 14 amino acids. In germline, CDR1 is MGHRA, CDR2 YSYEKL. Trimming at V came to 4 bases and at J to 3 bases, leaving 6 bases not matched to a gene.

The chain has TRBV4-1 and TRBJ2-7; 7 bases are a match to TRBD2. This TCR came from a female donor with Graves disease. The starting material was peripheral blood mononuclear cells (PBMCs), obtained at new diagnosis, from a patient treated with antithyroid drugs. DNA of the CDR3: TGCGCCAGCAGCCCCACCCCGGGAGGCTACGAGCAGTACTTC. Residues: CASSPTPGGYEQYF.